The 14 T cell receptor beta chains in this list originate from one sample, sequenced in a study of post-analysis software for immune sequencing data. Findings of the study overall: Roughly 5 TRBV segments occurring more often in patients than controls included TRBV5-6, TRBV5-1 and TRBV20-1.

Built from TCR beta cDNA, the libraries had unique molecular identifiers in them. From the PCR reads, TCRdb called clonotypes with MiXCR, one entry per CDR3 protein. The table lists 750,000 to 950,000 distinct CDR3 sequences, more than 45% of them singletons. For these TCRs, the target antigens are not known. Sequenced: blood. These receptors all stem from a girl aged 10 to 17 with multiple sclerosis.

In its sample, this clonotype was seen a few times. The CDR3 DNA reads as TGTGCCAGCAGTTACTCGACTGGAAGCCGCTACGAGCAGTACTTC. This encodes CASSYSTGSRYEQYF. The rearrangement uses TRBV6-2 or TRBV6-3 and TRBJ2-7; no clear D gene. The germline gives CDR1 MNHEY, CDR2 SVGEGT. The V end was cut by 0 bases, the J end by 3 bases, with 12 bases between. The CDR3 covers 15 residues.

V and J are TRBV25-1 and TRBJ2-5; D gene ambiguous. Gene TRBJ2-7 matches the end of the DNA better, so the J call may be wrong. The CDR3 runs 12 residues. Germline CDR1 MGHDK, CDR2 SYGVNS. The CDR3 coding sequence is TGTGCCAGCAGTACCGGCGACCACGAGCAGTACTTC. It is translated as CASSTGDHEQYF.

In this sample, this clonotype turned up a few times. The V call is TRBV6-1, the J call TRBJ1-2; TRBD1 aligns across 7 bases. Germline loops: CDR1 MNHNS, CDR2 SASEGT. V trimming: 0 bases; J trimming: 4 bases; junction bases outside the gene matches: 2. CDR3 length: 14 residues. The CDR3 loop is CASSEAWDSYGYTF. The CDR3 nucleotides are TGTGCCAGCAGTGAAGCCTGGGACAGCTATGGCTACACCTTC.

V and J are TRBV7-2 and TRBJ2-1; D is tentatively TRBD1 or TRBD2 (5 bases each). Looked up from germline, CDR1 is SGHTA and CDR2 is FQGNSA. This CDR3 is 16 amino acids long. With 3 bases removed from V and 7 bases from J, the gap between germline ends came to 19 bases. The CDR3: CASSLGVSGTRNEQFF. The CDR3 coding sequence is TGTGCCAGCAGCTTGGGTGTGTCGGGGACGAGGAATGAGCAGTTCTTC.

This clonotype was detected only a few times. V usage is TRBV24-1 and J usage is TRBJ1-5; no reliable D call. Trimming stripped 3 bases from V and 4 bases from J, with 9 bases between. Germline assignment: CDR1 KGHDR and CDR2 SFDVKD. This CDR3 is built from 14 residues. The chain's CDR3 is CATSDKGGNQPQHF. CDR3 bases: TGTGCCACCAGTGATAAAGGCGGGAATCAGCCCCAGCATTTT.

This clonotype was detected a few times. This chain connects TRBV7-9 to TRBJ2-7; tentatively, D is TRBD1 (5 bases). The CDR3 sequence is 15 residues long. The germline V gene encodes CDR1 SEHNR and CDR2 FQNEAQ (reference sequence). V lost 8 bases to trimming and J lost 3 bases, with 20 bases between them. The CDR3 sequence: CASAFGAPIGYEQYF. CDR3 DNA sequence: TGTGCCAGCGCCTTTGGGGCCCCAATCGGCTACGAGCAGTACTTC.

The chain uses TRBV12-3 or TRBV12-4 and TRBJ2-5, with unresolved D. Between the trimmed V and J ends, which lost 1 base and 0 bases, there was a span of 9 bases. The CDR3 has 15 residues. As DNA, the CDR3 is TGTGCCAGCAGTTTAGGCAGAAACGACCAAGAGACCCAGTACTTC. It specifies CASSLGRNDQETQYF.

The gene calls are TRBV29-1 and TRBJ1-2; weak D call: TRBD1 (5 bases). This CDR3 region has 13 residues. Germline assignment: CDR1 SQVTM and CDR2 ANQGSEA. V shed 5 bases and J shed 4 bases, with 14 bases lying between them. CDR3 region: CSVIRRGFYGYTF. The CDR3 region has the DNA TGCAGCGTTATAAGACGGGGCTTCTATGGCTACACCTTC.

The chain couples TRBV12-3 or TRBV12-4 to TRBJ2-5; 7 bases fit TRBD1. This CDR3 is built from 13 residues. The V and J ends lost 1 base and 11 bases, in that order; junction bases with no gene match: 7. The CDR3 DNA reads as TGTGCCAGCAGTTTAGAGGGGGCCTTGGAGCAGTACTTC. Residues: CASSLEGALEQYF.

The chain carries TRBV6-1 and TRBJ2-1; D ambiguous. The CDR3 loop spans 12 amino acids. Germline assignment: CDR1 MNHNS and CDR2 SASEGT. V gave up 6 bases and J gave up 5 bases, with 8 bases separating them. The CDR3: CASRAADNEQFF. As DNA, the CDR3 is TGTGCCAGCAGAGCAGCAGACAATGAGCAGTTCTTC.

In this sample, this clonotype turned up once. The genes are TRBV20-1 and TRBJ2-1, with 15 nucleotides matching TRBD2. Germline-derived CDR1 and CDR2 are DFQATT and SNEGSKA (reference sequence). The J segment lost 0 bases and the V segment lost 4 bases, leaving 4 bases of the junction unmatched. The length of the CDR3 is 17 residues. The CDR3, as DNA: TGCAGTGCTACCGGGACTAGCGGGAGGAACTCCTACAATGAGCAGTTCTTC. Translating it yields CSATGTSGRNSYNEQFF.

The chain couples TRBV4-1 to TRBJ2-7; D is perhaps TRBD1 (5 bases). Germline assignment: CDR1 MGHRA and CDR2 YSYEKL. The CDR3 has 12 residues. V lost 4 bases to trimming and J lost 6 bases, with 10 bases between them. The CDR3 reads CASSRDSAEQYF. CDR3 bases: TGCGCCAGCAGCCGCGACAGTGCCGAGCAGTACTTC.

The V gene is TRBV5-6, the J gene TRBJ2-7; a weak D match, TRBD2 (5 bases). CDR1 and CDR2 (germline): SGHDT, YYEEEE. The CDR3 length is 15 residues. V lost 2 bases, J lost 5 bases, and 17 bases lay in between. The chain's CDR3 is CASSFGPGSMDEQYF. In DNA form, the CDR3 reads TGTGCCAGCAGCTTCGGACCTGGGAGTATGGACGAGCAGTACTTC.

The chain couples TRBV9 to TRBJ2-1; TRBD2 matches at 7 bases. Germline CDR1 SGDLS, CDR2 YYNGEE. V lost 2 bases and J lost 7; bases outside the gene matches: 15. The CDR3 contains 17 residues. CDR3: CASSVLPGLPTGNEQFF. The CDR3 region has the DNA TGTGCCAGCAGCGTTCTACCGGGACTACCGACTGGGAATGAGCAGTTCTTC.